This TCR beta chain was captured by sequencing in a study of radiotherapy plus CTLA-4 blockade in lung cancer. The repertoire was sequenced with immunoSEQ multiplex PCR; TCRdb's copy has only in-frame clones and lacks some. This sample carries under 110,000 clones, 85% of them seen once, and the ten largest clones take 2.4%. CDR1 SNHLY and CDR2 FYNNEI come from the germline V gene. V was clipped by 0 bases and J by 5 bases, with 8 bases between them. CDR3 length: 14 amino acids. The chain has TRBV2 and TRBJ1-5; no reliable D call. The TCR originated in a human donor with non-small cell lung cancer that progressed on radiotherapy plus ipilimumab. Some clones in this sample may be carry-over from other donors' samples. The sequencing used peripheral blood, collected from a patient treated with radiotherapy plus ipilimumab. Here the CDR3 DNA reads TGTGCCAGCAGTGAAGCGCGTGGGGATCAGCCCCAGCATTTT. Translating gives CASSEARGDQPQHF.